These 5 T cell receptor beta chains were all obtained from the same sample, sequenced in a study of blood T cell repertoires in COVID-19 (dated by TCRdb to the early 2020s). Receptor amplification or capture employed the immunoSEQ multiplex PCR assay. Drawn from immuneACCESS, this table holds only the in-frame rearrangements with V and J called that TCRdb kept. Clones are partly lost; checked studies trace under half to an unresolved V gene and leave the rest unexplained. For this sample the table gives under 300,000 clones, of which 80% to 90% were detected only once. Roughly 10% of the sample comes from the top ten. Sequencing used PBMCs or T cells enriched from blood (not recorded which). These receptors were taken from a man in his forties who had recovered from COVID-19.

The CDR3 loop is CASSPRLAGGSYNEQFF. The CDR3 DNA sequence: TGTGCCAGCAGCCCCCGACTAGCGGGGGGCAGCTACAATGAGCAGTTCTTC. The chain is built from TRBV3-1 (or the pseudogene TRBV3-2) and TRBJ2-1; 13 nucleotides agree with TRBD2. V shed 4 bases and J 3 bases; nucleotides not matched to a gene: 6. Germline values: CDR1 LGHDT, CDR2 YNNKEL (reference sequence). The length of the CDR3 is 17 residues.

V and J are TRBV5-5 and TRBJ2-7; 8 bases agree with TRBD1. The CDR3 runs 14 residues. Germline CDR1 and CDR2: SGHKS and YYEKEE (reference sequence). V gave up 4 bases and J gave up 2 bases; unmatched junction bases: 5. This chain's CDR3 is CASSKSTGAYEQYF. CDR3 nucleotides: TGTGCCAGCAGCAAGTCGACAGGGGCCTACGAGCAGTACTTC.

The chain links TRBV12-3 or TRBV12-4 to TRBJ2-3; 8 bases line up with TRBD2. V shed 5 bases, J shed 5 bases, and the junction held 3 bases outside the gene matches. This CDR3 is 13 amino acids long. The CDR3 is CASSLLAGDTQYF. In nucleotides, the CDR3 is TGTGCCAGCAGTCTCCTAGCGGGAGATACGCAGTATTTT.

This chain uses TRBV6-5 with TRBJ1-2; D gene ambiguous. Trimming cost V 7 bases and J 6 bases, with 9 bases left between them. CDR1 MNHEY and CDR2 SVGAGI come from the germline V gene. The CDR3 sequence is 11 residues long. As DNA, the CDR3 is TGTGCCAGCAATGCAGTGGATGGCTACACCTTC. It translates to CASNAVDGYTF.

The chain uses TRBV19 and TRBJ2-4; 8 nucleotides align to TRBD2. Per germline, CDR1 LNHDA and CDR2 SQIVND (reference sequence). The CDR3 consists of 14 residues. V lost 10 bases to trimming and J lost 6 bases; unmatched junction nucleotides: 11. CDR3 amino acids: CATTDRGGSNIQYF. In DNA, the CDR3 is TGTGCCACCACAGACCGGGGGGGCTCAAACATTCAGTACTTC.